This TCR beta chain was documented in a study of sequential checkpoint blockade in melanoma. Treatment described: randomized to nivolumab then ipilimumab (arm A) or the reverse (arm B). Germline assignment: CDR1 SQVTM and CDR2 ANQGSEA. The CDR3 covers 13 residues. The V end lost 5 bases, the J end lost 0 bases, and 8 bases lay between the germline ends. The data were produced by immunoSEQ multiplex PCR, yet TCRdb's version contains in-frame clones alone and is incomplete. Of about 3,400 clones listed, 20% to 25% are singletons. This material consisted of tumor tissue (inferred from file names), taken from a patient given nivolumab and ipilimumab in sequence. The sequence was collected from a human donor with melanoma. The V gene is TRBV29-1, the J gene TRBJ1-3, with D uncertain. CDR3 nucleotide sequence: TGCAGCGTTTTCGGTAGCTCTGGAAACACCATATATTTT. Residues: CSVFGSSGNTIYF.